This T cell receptor beta chain was identified during a study of Ad26.COV2.S vaccination and SARS-CoV-2 variants. Study-wide context: In the COV1001 trial, the donor was in the Ad26.COV2.S arm. Ad26.COV2.S, an intramuscular injection, was given once or twice 56 days apart.

This sample's treatment: around 19 received Ad26.COV2.S at low or high dose, single or two shots; roughly 5 received placebo; per-sample allocation not given. Samples came from day 63 after the first vaccine or placebo injection. Findings and caveats of the study: After vaccination, reports described spike-specific CD8+ and CD4+ T cell responses as showing substantial breadth.

Comment on this clone: Antigen unknown.

The CDR3 runs 15 residues. The germline V and J ends were trimmed by 4 bases and 5 bases, with 17 bases remaining between them. From germline, CDR1 is LGHDT and CDR2 YNNKEL (reference sequence). Sequencing was performed with immunoSEQ multiplex PCR; in TCRdb, only in-frame clones are kept and a portion is missing. The sample has around 270,000 clones; about 83% are singletons. The receptor comes from a person aged 18 to 65 who received the Ad26.COV2.S COVID-19 vaccine or a placebo. V and J are TRBV3-1 (or the pseudogene TRBV3-2) and TRBJ1-1; no clear D gene. This sample comprised peripheral blood, obtained in a trial of Ad26.COV2.S vaccine versus placebo. CDR3 DNA: TGTGCCAGCAGCCGGAAGGCTAAAGAGGGAACTGAAGCTTTCTTT. Translation gives CASSRKAKEGTEAFF.